One and the same sample provided the 4 T cell receptor beta chains below, sequenced in a study of blood T cell repertoires in COVID-19. The assay was immunoSEQ multiplex PCR, and TCRdb's table has in-frame clones only and misses some. The sample includes a few hundred thousand clones, around four fifths of them seen just once. Sequenced sample: peripheral blood. Receptors originate from a man aged 25 to 45 who had recovered from COVID-19.

The J gene is TRBJ2-7, the V gene TRBV11-2; a weak D match, TRBD2 (6 bases). Germline lookup yields CDR1 SGHAT and CDR2 FQNNGV. The CDR3 runs to 14 residues. V lost 4 bases, J lost 0 bases, and 10 bases lay in between. The CDR3 protein is CASSSRLDSYEQYV. DNA for the CDR3: TGTGCCAGCAGCTCTCGACTAGACTCCTACGAGCAGTACGTC.

V is TRBV9 and J is TRBJ1-1; no clear D gene. The CDR3 extends over 14 amino acids. V was clipped by 4 bases and J by 0 bases, with 10 bases between them. Germline V gives CDR1 SGDLS, CDR2 YYNGEE. The CDR3: CASSPGNLNTEAFF. In DNA, the CDR3 is TGTGCCAGCAGCCCCGGTAATCTGAACACTGAAGCTTTCTTT.

This clone is a singleton in its sample. The V call is TRBV9, the J call TRBJ1-1; TRBD1 might be the D (5 bases). Germline assignment: CDR1 SGDLS and CDR2 YYNGEE. With 3 bases removed from V and 5 bases from J, the gap between germline ends came to 14 bases. There are 14 residues in the CDR3. The DNA for the CDR3 is TGTGCCAGCAGCGCCGCGGGGGGACGTACTGAAGCTTTCTTT. Residues: CASSAAGGRTEAFF.

CDR3 residues: CASSPQGLAGGNEQFF. The CDR3 DNA reads TGTGCCAGCAGCCCACAGGGACTAGCGGGGGGCAATGAGCAGTTCTTC. The chain carries TRBV7-2 and TRBJ2-1, with 15 bases identical to TRBD2. The junction had 5 bases not matched to a gene; V was cut back by 5 bases and J by 6 bases. The CDR3 totals 16 residues. The germline CDR1 and CDR2 sequences are SGHTA and FQGNSA.